Listed here are 21 T cell receptor beta chains from one sample, sequenced in a study of CD8 T cells in Susac syndrome. Reverse transcription of roughly 0.45 to 1 ug RNA was performed with random hexamers. TCRdb ran MiXCR on the immunoSEQ multiplex PCR reads and lists one entry per CDR3 protein. This table has 130,000 or so distinct CDR3 sequences, around 94% appearing once. Sequencing was performed on CD4+ T cells from PBMCs. The receptor set was obtained from a human donor in good health.

Only one count was recorded for this clonotype. This chain joins TRBV29-1 and TRBJ2-3; D unresolved. The CDR3 length is 13 residues. Trimming cost V 5 bases and J 0 bases, with 9 bases left between them. CDR1 is SQVTM and CDR2 is ANQGSEA in the germline V gene. The CDR3 DNA reads TGCAGCGTTAACTTAGGGAGCACAGATACGCAGTATTTT. Translating gives CSVNLGSTDTQYF.

This chain joins TRBV9 and TRBJ2-2; possibly TRBD1 for D (6 bases). Looked up from germline, CDR1 is SGDLS and CDR2 is YYNGEE. The CDR3 contains 17 residues. Trimming removed 0 bases from V and 5 bases from J, with 17 bases in between. CDR3 coding DNA: TGTGCCAGCAGCGTAGCCCGACAGGCTTTGAGGACCGGGGAGCTGTTTTTT. Residues: CASSVARQALRTGELFF.

The rearrangement joins TRBV18 to TRBJ2-5; D gene ambiguous. The CDR3 is 16 amino acids. Germline V gives CDR1 KGHSH, CDR2 LQKENI. V lost 2 bases, J lost 7 bases, and 20 bases lay in between. The CDR3 DNA is TGTGCCAGCTCACCAACAGATCAGGCCCTGTACGGGACCCAGTACTTC. Translated: CASSPTDQALYGTQYF.

The chain employs TRBV7-8 and TRBJ1-5, with 7 bases that match TRBD1. The V gene end was trimmed by 5 bases and the J gene end by 4 bases; junction bases not matched to a gene: 14. Germline CDR1 SGHVS, CDR2 FQNEAQ. This CDR3 has 17 residues. CDR3 DNA: TGTGCCAGCAGCCACCAGTATACAGGGGTTGTGAATCAGCCCCAGCATTTT. Its protein is CASSHQYTGVVNQPQHF.

The CDR3 DNA reads as TGTGCCAGCAGCCCTCGTTTGGGCTATGGCTACACCTTC. Its translation: CASSPRLGYGYTF. The chain recombines TRBV6-6 with TRBJ1-2; D is undetermined. This CDR3 has 13 residues. V was clipped by 6 bases and J by 4 bases, with 12 bases between them. Germline V gene sequence: CDR1 MNHNY, CDR2 SVGAGI (reference sequence).

CDR3 DNA sequence: TGCAGTGCTAGTGCCCTAGGGGGCTCCCTTGTGAACACCATATATTTT. This translates into CSASALGGSLVNTIYF. The rearrangement links TRBV20-1 to TRBJ1-3; 7 bases map to TRBD1. Germline trimming cut 3 bases from V and 7 bases from J; bases unmatched to any gene: 15. Germline V gene lookup returns CDR1 DFQATT and CDR2 SNEGSKA (reference sequence). The CDR3 is made up of 16 amino acids.

The chain combines TRBV15 with TRBJ2-7; either TRBD1 or TRBD2 may fit D (5 bases each). The V gene lost 3 bases and the J gene lost 7 bases, with 16 bases spanning the gap. The CDR3 sequence is 14 residues long. Germline lookup yields CDR1 LNHNV and CDR2 YYDKDF (reference sequence). The CDR3 coding sequence is TGTGCCACCAGCAGGGGGGACGTGGGTAGAGAGCAGTACTTC. It yields the protein CATSRGDVGREQYF.

The chain employs TRBV5-4 and TRBJ2-1; TRBD2 might be the D (5 bases). This CDR3 has 15 residues. The V gene lost 0 bases and the J gene lost 8 bases, with 15 bases spanning the gap. Germline CDR1 is SGHNT and CDR2 is YYREEE (reference sequence). This CDR3 is CASSLGGRGFDEQFF. CDR3 DNA: TGTGCCAGCAGCTTGGGAGGGAGAGGTTTCGATGAGCAGTTCTTC.

The chain combines TRBV2 with TRBJ2-4, with 11 bases lining up with TRBD2. Unmatched junction bases numbered 13, after V lost 4 bases and J lost 5 bases. The germline V gene has CDR1 SNHLY and CDR2 FYNNEI. This CDR3 has 18 residues. The DNA for the CDR3 is TGTGCCAGCAGTGGTAGGGAACACGGACTAGCGGGTCAAAACATTCAGTACTTC. It translates to CASSGREHGLAGQNIQYF.

The CDR3 protein is CSATSGANSYEQYF. The DNA of the CDR3 is TGCAGTGCGACGAGTGGGGCTAACTCCTACGAGCAGTACTTC. V gene TRBV20-1 combines with J gene TRBJ2-7, with D possibly TRBD1 on 5 matching bases. CDR1 is DFQATT and CDR2 is SNEGSKA in the germline V gene (reference sequence). This CDR3 comprises 14 residues. V lost 6 bases and J 0 bases, leaving 15 bases between the germline ends.

The rearrangement uses TRBV3-1 and TRBJ2-7, with 7 nucleotides matching TRBD1. Germline V lookup: CDR1 LGHDT, CDR2 YNNKEL (reference sequence). CDR3 size: 14 residues. The V segment lost 1 base and the J segment 4 bases; nucleotides outside the gene matches: 4. For the CDR3, the DNA is TGTGCCAGCAGCCAAGCCGACAGGGAGTACGAGCAGTACTTC. Its translation is CASSQADREYEQYF.

The V call is TRBV2, the J call TRBJ2-7; TRBD2 might be the D (5 bases). Germline CDR1 SNHLY, CDR2 FYNNEI. V gave up 6 bases and J gave up 2 bases, with 17 bases separating them. The CDR3 totals 15 residues. This CDR3 reads CASRPRGIAAYEQYF. The CDR3 nucleotides read TGTGCCAGCAGACCCCGGGGAATTGCGGCCTACGAGCAGTACTTC.

V and J are TRBV20-1 and TRBJ1-5, with unresolved D. The CDR3 covers 12 residues. The V end was cut by 6 bases, the J end by 6 bases, with 12 bases between. The V gene's germline CDR1 is DFQATT and CDR2 SNEGSKA (reference sequence). This CDR3 reads CSATPVRQPQHF. The CDR3 nucleotides read TGCAGTGCCACTCCCGTCCGTCAGCCCCAGCATTTT.

The chain carries TRBV28 and TRBJ1-1; D not certain. This CDR3 spans 14 amino acids. Between the trimmed V and J ends, which lost 2 bases and 0 bases, there was a span of 7 bases. Germline V gene data show CDR1 as MDHEN and CDR2 as SYDVKM. For the CDR3, the DNA is TGTGCCAGCAGTTTAATCGACTTGAACACTGAAGCTTTCTTT. Translated: CASSLIDLNTEAFF. Supplemented by reference TRBV28 and TRBJ1-1, the full variable domain reads DVKVTQSSRYLVKRTGEKVFLECVQDMDHENMFWYRQDPGLGLRLIYFSYDVKMKEKGDIPEGYSVSREKKERFSLILESASTNQTSMYLCASSLIDLNTEAFFGQGTRLTVV.

This rearrangement joins TRBV11-3 to TRBJ2-5; D may match TRBD1 or TRBD2 (5 bases each). Trimming stripped 4 bases from V and 6 bases from J, with 18 bases between. This CDR3 has 15 amino acids. Germline V gene sequence: CDR1 SGHNT, CDR2 YENEEA. Here the CDR3 reads CASSSKARGGKTQYF. The CDR3 DNA is TGTGCCAGCAGCTCAAAAGCCCGGGGCGGAAAGACCCAGTACTTC.

A single count supports this clonotype. The gene calls are TRBV30 and TRBJ2-5; D is possibly TRBD1 or TRBD2 (5 bases each). Germline V gives CDR1 GTSNPN, CDR2 SVGIG (reference sequence). V lost 0 bases, J lost 5 bases, and 16 bases lay in between. This CDR3 contains 15 residues. CDR3 sequence reads: CAWSVEGSPRETQYF. CDR3 sequence (DNA): TGTGCCTGGAGTGTAGAGGGGAGTCCGCGGGAGACCCAGTACTTC.

The J gene is TRBJ1-4, the V gene TRBV20-1; the match to TRBD1 covers 8 bases. This CDR3 comprises 14 residues. The germline gives CDR1 DFQATT, CDR2 SNEGSKA (reference sequence). The V gene end was trimmed by 2 bases and the J gene end by 7 bases; junction bases not matched to a gene: 6. The CDR3 sequence: CSARPRQGSEKLFF. CDR3 DNA sequence: TGCAGTGCTAGACCCCGACAGGGGAGTGAAAAACTGTTTTTT.

This clonotype has a single count. The V call is TRBV28, the J call TRBJ2-7; D possibly corresponds to TRBD2 (6 bases). The CDR3 sequence is 12 residues long. Germline V CDR1 and CDR2: MDHEN, SYDVKM. Trimming stripped 8 bases from V and 5 bases from J, with 13 bases between. CDR3 coding DNA: TGTGCCAGCTGGGGACTCCCTAACGAGCAGTACTTC. It encodes CASWGLPNEQYF. Full variable domain (outside the CDR3, taken from reference TRBV28 and TRBJ2-7): DVKVTQSSRYLVKRTGEKVFLECVQDMDHENMFWYRQDPGLGLRLIYFSYDVKMKEKGDIPEGYSVSREKKERFSLILESASTNQTSMYLCASWGLPNEQYFGPGTRLTVT.

The chain combines TRBV27 with TRBJ1-5, with TRBD1 identical over 7 bases. Germline V gene sequence: CDR1 MNHEY, CDR2 SMNVEV (reference sequence). This CDR3 region has 14 residues. The V segment lost 0 bases and the J segment 7 bases; nucleotides outside the gene matches: 3. The CDR3 DNA is TGTGCCAGCAGTTTATCGGACAGGCGCCAGCCCCAGCATTTT. Translating it yields CASSLSDRRQPQHF.

The rearrangement uses TRBV30 and TRBJ1-5; a possible D gene is TRBD1 (6 bases). The CDR3 is 14 residues long. V lost 4 bases and J lost 3, with 13 bases in between. Germline values: CDR1 GTSNPN, CDR2 SVGIG (reference sequence). The CDR3 spells CAWTKGTNNQPQHF. The CDR3 bases are TGTGCCTGGACTAAGGGGACAAACAATCAGCCCCAGCATTTT.

This chain links TRBV3-1 with TRBJ1-1, with 9 positions matching TRBD1. Trimming took 4 bases from V and 7 from J; bases not matched to a gene: 10. Germline V lookup: CDR1 LGHDT, CDR2 YNNKEL (reference sequence). This CDR3 spans 15 amino acids. The CDR3 reads CASSPGTGRFNEAFF. In nucleotides, the CDR3 is TGTGCCAGCAGCCCAGGGACAGGGCGGTTTAATGAAGCTTTCTTT. Using reference TRBV3-1 and TRBJ1-1 for the parts outside the CDR3, the full variable domain is DTAVSQTPKYLVTQMGNDKSIKCEQNLGHDTMYWYKQDSKKFLKIMFSYNNKELIINETVPNRFSPKSPDKAHLNLHINSLELGDSAVYFCASSPGTGRFNEAFFGQGTRLTVV.